These 15 T cell receptor beta chains were sequenced from one sample in a study of OX40 agonist ivuxolimab in advanced cancers. The protocol was immunoSEQ multiplex PCR, while the TCRdb copy is restricted to in-frame clones and leaves out a portion. The repertoire has around 73,000 clones, approximately 90% of them found once; the top ten carry 11%. Sequencing was performed on CD4+ or CD8+ T cells sorted from blood, taken in a trial of the OX40 agonist ivuxolimab. These receptors were obtained from an adult with an advanced solid tumor such as melanoma, head and neck, liver or kidney cancer.

This clone was observed a single time. The rearrangement uses TRBV27 and TRBJ2-7, with TRBD1 as a possible D gene (5 bases). Germline loops: CDR1 MNHEY, CDR2 SMNVEV (reference sequence). The CDR3 is made up of 14 amino acids. V lost 5 bases and J lost 2, with 13 bases in between. CDR3 protein: CASSRDRSAYEQYF. The CDR3 nucleotides read TGTGCCAGCAGTAGAGACAGATCAGCCTACGAGCAGTACTTC.

This rearrangement joins TRBV5-1 to TRBJ2-1; D might be TRBD1 or TRBD2, each matching 5 bases. The V end lost 5 bases, the J end lost 6 bases, and 9 bases lay between the germline ends. Germline loops: CDR1 SGHRS, CDR2 YFSETQ. This CDR3 is 12 amino acids long. The CDR3 bases are TGCGCCAGCAGGAGGGGAGCCAATGAGCAGTTCTTC. Translating gives CASRRGANEQFF.

The chain employs TRBV7-6 and TRBJ2-5; unclear D gene. Between the trimmed V and J ends, which lost 5 bases and 0 bases, there was a span of 10 bases. The germline gives CDR1 SGHVS, CDR2 FNYEAQ. The CDR3 runs 14 residues. CDR3 sequence (DNA): TGTGCCAGCAGCCGTGATCAGTACCAAGAGACCCAGTACTTC. Protein: CASSRDQYQETQYF.

The rearrangement uses TRBV13 and TRBJ1-5; D gene unclear. The germline V gene has CDR1 PRHDT and CDR2 FYEKMQ (reference sequence). The CDR3 has 14 residues. V shed 1 base and J shed 1 base, with 5 bases lying between them. The CDR3 protein is CASSLAFSNQPQHF. The CDR3 bases are TGTGCCAGCAGCTTAGCGTTCAGCAATCAGCCCCAGCATTTT.

The chain employs TRBV11-2 and TRBJ2-7; either TRBD1 or TRBD2 may supply D (5 bases each). This CDR3 comprises 13 residues. CDR1 is SGHAT and CDR2 is FQNNGV in the germline V gene. V was trimmed by 5 bases and J by 6 bases, leaving 14 bases between them. As DNA, the CDR3 is TGTGCCAGCAGCCCACACCCGGGACCCGAGCAGTACTTC. Translated: CASSPHPGPEQYF.

The rearrangement uses TRBV7-2 and TRBJ2-7; 8 positions match TRBD2. CDR1 is SGHTA and CDR2 is FQGNSA in the germline V gene. The ends lost 6 bases at V and 3 bases at J; junction bases unmatched: 13. The CDR3 is 16 residues long. DNA for the CDR3: TGTGCCAGCAGTTACAGTAGCGGGACTCTGGTCTACGAGCAGTACTTC. It translates to CASSYSSGTLVYEQYF.

This clone appeared a single time. The chain carries TRBV6-4 and TRBJ2-1; D not certain. Between the trimmed V and J ends, which lost 3 bases and 7 bases, there was a span of 10 bases. The CDR3 has 13 amino acids. Looked up from germline, CDR1 is MRHNA and CDR2 is SNTAGT. CDR3 nucleotide sequence: TGTGCCAGCAGTGAATTCATAGGGAATGAGCAGTTCTTC. Its translation: CASSEFIGNEQFF.

The gene calls are TRBV27 and TRBJ2-3; D may correspond to TRBD1 or TRBD2 (5 bases each). V was cut by 1 base and J by 0 bases, with 8 bases left in between. The germline V gene encodes CDR1 MNHEY and CDR2 SMNVEV (reference sequence). This CDR3 has 15 residues. The CDR3 DNA is TGTGCCAGCAGTTTATATGGGGGAAGCACAGATACGCAGTATTTT. Protein product: CASSLYGGSTDTQYF.

The rearrangement joins TRBV28 to TRBJ2-2, with 11 bases lining up with TRBD1. The germline gives CDR1 MDHEN, CDR2 SYDVKM. The CDR3 length is 14 residues. Unmatched junction bases numbered 5, after V lost 10 bases and J lost 4 bases. Here the CDR3 DNA reads TGTGCCACCTCAGGGACAGGGGGCACCGGGGAGCTGTTTTTT. Translation gives CATSGTGGTGELFF.

The rearrangement joins TRBV7-9 to TRBJ2-1; possibly TRBD2 for D (6 bases). V was trimmed by 3 bases and J by 8 bases, leaving 14 bases between them. Germline CDR1 and CDR2: SEHNR and FQNEAQ (reference sequence). The CDR3 contains 14 residues. CDR3 residues: CASSFLGGVDEQFF. CDR3 DNA sequence: TGTGCCAGCAGCTTTCTGGGGGGTGTCGATGAGCAGTTCTTC.

The V call is TRBV5-4, the J call TRBJ1-1; 7 bases line up with TRBD1. The V gene's germline CDR1 is SGHNT and CDR2 YYREEE (reference sequence). The V and J ends lost 2 bases and 7 bases, in that order; junction bases with no gene match: 5. The CDR3 contains 13 residues. The CDR3 is CASSFRDSIEAFF. Here the CDR3 DNA reads TGTGCCAGCAGCTTCCGGGACAGCATTGAAGCTTTCTTT.

The CDR3 DNA is TGTGCCAGCAGCTTGGGGGGACAATTAACCTACGAGCAGTACTTC. This sequence encodes CASSLGGQLTYEQYF. The chain has TRBV5-6 and TRBJ2-7; tentative D call: TRBD1 (6 bases). This CDR3 comprises 15 residues. V was pared by 0 bases and J by 2 bases, with 12 bases between. Looked up from germline, CDR1 is SGHDT and CDR2 is YYEEEE.

This clone was detected only once. The chain uses TRBV6-6 and TRBJ1-5; TRBD1 matches at 9 bases. Germline trimming cut 1 base from V and 5 bases from J; bases unmatched to any gene: 6. The CDR3 spans 16 residues. CDR1 and CDR2 (germline): MNHNY, SVGAGI (reference sequence). This CDR3 reads CASSYLTGGADQPQHF. The CDR3 DNA is TGTGCCAGCAGTTACTTGACAGGGGGAGCCGATCAGCCCCAGCATTTT.

This chain joins TRBV4-1 and TRBJ2-7, with D maybe TRBD1 (5 bases). Trimming took off 1 base at V and 4 bases at J, with 11 bases between the two ends. The CDR3 totals 14 residues. Germline-derived CDR1 and CDR2 are MGHRA and YSYEKL. This CDR3 reads CASSQAGYPYEQYF. For the CDR3, the DNA is TGCGCCAGCAGCCAAGCAGGGTACCCGTACGAGCAGTACTTC.

CDR3 bases: TGCGCCAGCAGTGAGTCTCCGTGGGAAGCTAGCACAGATACGCAGTATTTT. Translating it yields CASSESPWEASTDTQYF. The chain combines TRBV10-1 with TRBJ2-3; D uncertain. Germline V gene sequence: CDR1 WNHNN, CDR2 SYGVQD (reference sequence). V was pared by 0 bases and J by 0 bases, with 13 bases between. This CDR3 is 17 amino acids long.